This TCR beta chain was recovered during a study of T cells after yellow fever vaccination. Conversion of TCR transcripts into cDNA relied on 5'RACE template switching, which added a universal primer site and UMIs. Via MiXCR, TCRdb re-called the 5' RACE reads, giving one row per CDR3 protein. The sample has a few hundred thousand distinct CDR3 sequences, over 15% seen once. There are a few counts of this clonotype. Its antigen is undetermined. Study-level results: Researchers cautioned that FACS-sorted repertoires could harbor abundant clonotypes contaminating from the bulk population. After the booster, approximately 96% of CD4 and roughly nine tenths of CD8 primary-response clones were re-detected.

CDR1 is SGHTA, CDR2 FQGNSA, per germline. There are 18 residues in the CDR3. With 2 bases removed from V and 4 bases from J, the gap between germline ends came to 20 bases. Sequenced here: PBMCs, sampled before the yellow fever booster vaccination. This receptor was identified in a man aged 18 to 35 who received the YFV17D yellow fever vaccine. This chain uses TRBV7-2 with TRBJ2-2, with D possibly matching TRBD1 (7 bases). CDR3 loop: CASSLRAGTARVTGELFF. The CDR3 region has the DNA TGTGCCAGCAGCTTACGGGCGGGGACAGCTCGGGTCACCGGGGAGCTGTTTTTT.